A selection of T cell receptor beta chains follows, all from one sample in a study of cytomegalovirus exposure and HLA in healthy donors. The repertoire was sequenced with immunoSEQ multiplex PCR; TCRdb's copy has only in-frame clones and lacks some. Here the sample spans some 140,000 clones, approximately 80% being singletons. Sequencing input: PBMCs. The receptors were sampled from a woman between 50 and 59 years old in good health and CMV-seropositive. Both conserved end residues are part of each CDR3. Fields, in order: V gene, J gene, CDR3 protein.

V: TRBV4-3; J: TRBJ2-1; CDR3: CASSQDRGDEQFF
V: TRBV7-2; J: TRBJ2-7; CDR3: CASSYSREYEQYF
V: TRBV5-1; J: TRBJ2-7; CDR3: CASSLTPGGAYEQYF
V: TRBV7-2; J: TRBJ1-1; CDR3: CASSRDTLNTEAFF
V: TRBV15; J: TRBJ2-7; CDR3: CATSRGSGQGSYEQYF
V: TRBV2; J: TRBJ2-7; CDR3: CASSPGTGGYEQYF
V: TRBV5-1; J: TRBJ2-5; CDR3: CASSPGGLAGRETQYF
V: TRBV25-1; J: TRBJ1-1; CDR3: CASSEFRGNTEAFF
V: TRBV9; J: TRBJ1-6; CDR3: CASSAKGAYNSPLHF
V: TRBV12-5; J: TRBJ1-2; CDR3: CASGFGVTYGYTF
V: TRBV29-1; J: TRBJ2-7; CDR3: CSVEWQASYEQYF
V: TRBV5-1; J: TRBJ2-3; CDR3: CASSLAERGMLTDTQYF
V: TRBV5-1; J: TRBJ1-4; CDR3: CASSYGQGPNEKLFF
V: TRBV4-1; J: TRBJ2-3; CDR3: CASSQAGVRDTQYF
V: TRBV19; J: TRBJ2-1; CDR3: CASSITGLGDEQFF
V: TRBV7-9; J: TRBJ1-4; CDR3: CASGQGRDNEKLFF
V: TRBV7-8; J: TRBJ2-4; CDR3: CASSATGANIQYF
V: TRBV15; J: TRBJ2-2; CDR3: CATSGSIGLASAGELFF
V: TRBV12-5; J: TRBJ2-7; CDR3: CASGLVGQGFNEQYF
V: TRBV5-1; J: TRBJ2-2; CDR3: CASSLDARGTAGELFF
V: TRBV28; J: TRBJ1-5; CDR3: CASTHRRGGGNQPQHF
V: TRBV27; J: -; CDR3: CASSLSILAGYEQYF
V: TRBV28; J: TRBJ1-1; CDR3: CASSTLQGEAFF
V: TRBV20-1; J: TRBJ1-2; CDR3: CSAGQGTGYTF
V: TRBV9; J: TRBJ1-2; CDR3: CASSGAHRVKRGYTF
V: TRBV27; J: TRBJ1-1; CDR3: CASSPGGVGTEAFF
V: TRBV18; J: TRBJ2-2; CDR3: CASSPRTTGNTGELFF
V: TRBV6-6; J: -; CDR3: CASSTSGGLTYEQYF
V: TRBV5-4; J: TRBJ1-5; CDR3: CASSSSTGGGVNQPQHF
V: TRBV12-5; J: TRBJ2-2; CDR3: CASGLVQGQNTGELFF
V: TRBV14; J: TRBJ2-1; CDR3: CASSPHGGARGFF
V: TRBV5-6; J: TRBJ2-5; CDR3: CASSLAPDRYQETQYF
V: TRBV7-6; J: TRBJ2-7; CDR3: CASSLGGGADEQYF
V: TRBV7-8; J: TRBJ1-6; CDR3: CASSYQGGPLHF
V: TRBV19; J: TRBJ1-5; CDR3: CASSIGTGGYSNQPQHF
V: TRBV14; J: TRBJ2-7; CDR3: CASSQDRGNNEQYF
V: TRBV7-3; J: TRBJ2-3; CDR3: CASSESRDSGTQYF
V: TRBV27; J: TRBJ2-2; CDR3: CASKRGQGNTGELFF
V: TRBV6-1; J: TRBJ2-6; CDR3: CASSVTGAGANVLTF
V: TRBV19; J: TRBJ1-6; CDR3: CASSVQGGRRSSYNSPLHF
V: TRBV7-7; J: TRBJ2-5; CDR3: CASSLAYRDRQETQYF